This entry lists 8 T cell receptor beta chains sequenced from one sample in a study of blood T cell repertoires in COVID-19. This table comes from immunoSEQ multiplex PCR, and its TCRdb copy is limited to in-frame clones, with some not included. The sample yields 100,000 or so clones, over 85% seen once. Material: peripheral blood. Receptor source: a woman between 50 and 59 years old with COVID-19, enrolled during active disease.

The V call is TRBV19, the J call TRBJ2-2, with 8 bases aligning to TRBD1. V lost 7 bases and J lost 5; bases outside the gene matches: 6. The CDR3 spans 14 residues. The germline V gene encodes CDR1 LNHDA and CDR2 SQIVND (reference sequence). Here the CDR3 reads CASIDRGNTGELFF. In DNA, the CDR3 is TGTGCCAGTATTGACAGGGGCAATACCGGGGAGCTGTTTTTT. Supplemented by reference TRBV19 and TRBJ2-2, the full variable domain reads DGGITQSPKYLFRKEGQNVTLSCEQNLNHDAMYWYRQDPGQGLRLIYYSQIVNDFQKGDIAEGYSVSREKKESFPLTVTSAQKNPTAFYLCASIDRGNTGELFFGEGSRLTVL.

The chain has TRBV15 and TRBJ1-1, with D maybe TRBD1 (6 bases). The CDR3 has 14 amino acids. From germline, CDR1 is LNHNV and CDR2 YYDKDF (reference sequence). V was clipped by 4 bases and J by 4 bases, with 13 bases between them. The CDR3 protein is CATSIIGQPTEAFF. The CDR3 bases are TGTGCCACCAGCATAATCGGACAGCCCACTGAAGCTTTCTTT.

The chain links TRBV19 to TRBJ2-3; D remains unclear. From germline, CDR1 is LNHDA and CDR2 SQIVND (reference sequence). Trimming took 7 bases from V and 0 from J, leaving 11 bases between them. This CDR3 is built from 14 residues. The CDR3 spells CASKKEQSTDTQYF. The CDR3 DNA is TGTGCCAGTAAAAAGGAACAGAGCACAGATACGCAGTATTTT.

The chain employs TRBV28 and TRBJ1-1, with 8 nucleotides matching TRBD1. The germline gives CDR1 MDHEN, CDR2 SYDVKM. CDR3 size: 14 residues. Unmatched junction bases numbered 2, after V lost 5 bases and J lost 0 bases. The CDR3 coding sequence is TGTGCCAGCAGTACGGGACAGGTGAACACTGAAGCTTTCTTT. It yields the protein CASSTGQVNTEAFF.

The V gene is TRBV27, the J gene TRBJ1-1; the D gene is possibly TRBD1 (6 bases). Germline values: CDR1 MNHEY, CDR2 SMNVEV (reference sequence). Trimming removed 1 base at V and 3 bases at J, with 9 bases between. CDR3 size: 14 residues. CDR3 loop: CASSLLGGDTEAFF. The DNA of the CDR3 is TGTGCCAGCAGTTTATTAGGGGGGGACACTGAAGCTTTCTTT.

The V call is TRBV27, the J call TRBJ2-2; the D gene is possibly TRBD1 (5 bases). The CDR3 contains 14 residues. The germline gives CDR1 MNHEY, CDR2 SMNVEV (reference sequence). Trimming shortened V by 6 bases and J by 6 bases, and 14 bases separated the two germline ends. CDR3: CASRAKQGAGELFF. CDR3 sequence (DNA): TGTGCCAGCAGAGCCAAGCAGGGTGCCGGGGAGCTGTTTTTT.

The chain employs TRBV28 and TRBJ2-7; possibly TRBD2 for D (5 bases). Trimming removed 2 bases at V and 4 bases at J, with 15 bases between. CDR1 is MDHEN and CDR2 is SYDVKM in the germline V gene. The CDR3 is made up of 15 amino acids. The CDR3 region has the DNA TGTGCCAGCAGTTTACATCCGGGGTTCGGGTACGAGCAGTACTTC. Translation: CASSLHPGFGYEQYF.

This clone has a single count. V is TRBV24-1 and J is TRBJ1-5; D not certain. Germline-derived CDR1 and CDR2 are KGHDR and SFDVKD. The CDR3 has 15 residues. V was clipped by 4 bases and J by 1 base, with 10 bases between them. The CDR3 bases are TGTGCCACCAGTGAGGGCCCGAAAAGCAATCAGCCCCAGCATTTT. Translated: CATSEGPKSNQPQHF.